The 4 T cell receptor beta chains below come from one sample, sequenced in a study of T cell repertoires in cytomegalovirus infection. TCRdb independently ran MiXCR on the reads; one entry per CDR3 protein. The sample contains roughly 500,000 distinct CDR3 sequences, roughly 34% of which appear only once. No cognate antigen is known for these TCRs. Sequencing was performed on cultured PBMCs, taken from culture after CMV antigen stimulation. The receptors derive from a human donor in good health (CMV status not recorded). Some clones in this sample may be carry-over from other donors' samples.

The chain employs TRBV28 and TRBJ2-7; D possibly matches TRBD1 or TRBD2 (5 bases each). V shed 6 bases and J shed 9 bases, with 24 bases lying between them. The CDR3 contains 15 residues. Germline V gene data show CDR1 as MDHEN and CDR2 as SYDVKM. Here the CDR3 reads CASSPTHTGPDGQYF. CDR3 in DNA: TGTGCCAGCAGCCCAACCCACACGGGGCCGGACGGGCAGTACTTC. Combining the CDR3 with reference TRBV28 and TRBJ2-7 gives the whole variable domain DVKVTQSSRYLVKRTGEKVFLECVQDMDHENMFWYRQDPGLGLRLIYFSYDVKMKEKGDIPEGYSVSREKKERFSLILESASTNQTSMYLCASSPTHTGPDGQYFGPGTRLTVT.

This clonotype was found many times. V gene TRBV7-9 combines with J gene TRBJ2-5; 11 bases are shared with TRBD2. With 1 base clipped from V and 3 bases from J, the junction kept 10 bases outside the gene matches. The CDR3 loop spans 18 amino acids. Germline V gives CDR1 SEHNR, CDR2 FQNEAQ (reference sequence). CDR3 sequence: CASSLVIAGGPLEETQYF. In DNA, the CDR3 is TGTGCCAGCAGCTTAGTGATAGCGGGAGGGCCTCTTGAAGAGACCCAGTACTTC. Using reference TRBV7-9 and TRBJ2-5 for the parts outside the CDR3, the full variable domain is DTGVSQNPRHKITKRGQNVTFRCDPISEHNRLYWYRQTLGQGPEFLTYFQNEAQLEKSRLLSDRFSAERPKGSFSTLEIQRTEQGDSAMYLCASSLVIAGGPLEETQYFGPGTRLLVL.

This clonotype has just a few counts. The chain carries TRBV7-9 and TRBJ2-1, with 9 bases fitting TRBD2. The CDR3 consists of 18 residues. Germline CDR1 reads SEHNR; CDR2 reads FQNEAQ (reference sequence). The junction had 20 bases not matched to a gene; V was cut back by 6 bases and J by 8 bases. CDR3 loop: CASRLRRGGREGRDEQFF. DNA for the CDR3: TGTGCCAGCAGGCTCAGACGGGGGGGGCGGGAGGGCCGCGATGAGCAGTTCTTC. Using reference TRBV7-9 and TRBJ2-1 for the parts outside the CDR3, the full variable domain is DTGVSQNPRHKITKRGQNVTFRCDPISEHNRLYWYRQTLGQGPEFLTYFQNEAQLEKSRLLSDRFSAERPKGSFSTLEIQRTEQGDSAMYLCASRLRRGGREGRDEQFFGPGTRLTVL.

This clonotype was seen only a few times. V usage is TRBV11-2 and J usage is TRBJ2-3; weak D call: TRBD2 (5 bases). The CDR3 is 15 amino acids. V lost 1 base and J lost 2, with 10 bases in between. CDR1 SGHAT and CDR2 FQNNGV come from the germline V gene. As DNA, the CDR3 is TGTGCCAGCAGCTTAGTAGCGACATTCACAGATACGCAGTATTTT. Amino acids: CASSLVATFTDTQYF.